This is a list of T cell receptor beta chains from one sample in a study of T cells after yellow fever vaccination. TCRdb recomputed calls from the 5' RACE reads with MiXCR, one row per CDR3 protein. The repertoire holds around 310,000 distinct CDR3 sequences, with roughly 3.5% as singletons. The sequencing used PBMCs, collected on the day of the yellow fever booster vaccination. Receptors were obtained from a man younger than 30 who received the YFV17D yellow fever vaccine. Both conserved end residues are part of each CDR3. D genes are given only for firm matches. Clone size appears in some rows only: once, few, many, or a class for an expanded clone.

v_gene: TRBV30; j_gene: TRBJ1-1; abundance: few; d_gene: TRBD1; CDR3nt: TGTGCCCGGACAGGGGGCCTCACTGAAGCTTTCTTT; CDR3aa: CARTGGLTEAFF
v_gene: TRBV7-2; j_gene: TRBJ2-2; abundance: many; d_gene: .; CDR3nt: TGTGCCAGCAGGGACTGGGCTACCGGGGAGCTGTTTTTT; CDR3aa: CASRDWATGELFF
v_gene: TRBV5-1; j_gene: TRBJ2-3; abundance: .; d_gene: TRBD2; CDR3nt: TGCGCCAGCAGCTTGGACAGCGGGGGGCTCAGCACAGATACGCAGTATTTT; CDR3aa: CASSLDSGGLSTDTQYF
v_gene: TRBV5-5; j_gene: TRBJ2-5; abundance: many; d_gene: .; CDR3nt: TGTGCCAGCAGCTTGCGAGGGCGGCAAGAGACCCAGTACTTC; CDR3aa: CASSLRGRQETQYF
v_gene: TRBV4-3; j_gene: TRBJ2-3; abundance: many; d_gene: TRBD2; CDR3nt: TGCGCCAGCAGCCAGGTTCCCGGGGGACTAGCTTCAGATACGCAGTATTTT; CDR3aa: CASSQVPGGLASDTQYF
v_gene: TRBV6-5; j_gene: TRBJ2-1; abundance: .; d_gene: TRBD1; CDR3nt: TGTGCCAGCAGTTCCTCGACAGGGCCGGGCAATGAGCAGTTCTTC; CDR3aa: CASSSSTGPGNEQFF
v_gene: TRBV7-2; j_gene: TRBJ2-4; abundance: many; d_gene: TRBD2; CDR3nt: TGTGCCAGCAGCGGGACTAGCGGGAACATTCAGTACTTC; CDR3aa: CASSGTSGNIQYF
v_gene: TRBV15; j_gene: TRBJ2-3; abundance: many; d_gene: .; CDR3nt: TGTGCCACCAGCAGAGGGACAAGGGGTTCGGATACGCAGTATTTT; CDR3aa: CATSRGTRGSDTQYF
v_gene: TRBV20-1; j_gene: TRBJ1-2; abundance: many; d_gene: TRBD1; CDR3nt: TGCAGTGCTAGAACACAGGGGGCTAATTATGGCTACACCTTC; CDR3aa: CSARTQGANYGYTF
v_gene: TRBV7-9; j_gene: TRBJ2-1; abundance: few; d_gene: TRBD1; CDR3nt: TGTGCCAGCAGCTCCCAGGGGGCGGCGCATGAGCAGTTCTTC; CDR3aa: CASSSQGAAHEQFF
v_gene: TRBV11-2; j_gene: TRBJ2-2; abundance: many; d_gene: .; CDR3nt: TGTGCCAGCAGCTTAGATGGGAGGAACACCGGGGAGCTGTTTTTT; CDR3aa: CASSLDGRNTGELFF
v_gene: TRBV18; j_gene: TRBJ2-2; abundance: many; d_gene: TRBD1; CDR3nt: TGTGCCAGCTCACCCAATCCCGGGACAGGGGGAACCGGGGAGCTGTTTTTT; CDR3aa: CASSPNPGTGGTGELFF
v_gene: TRBV30; j_gene: TRBJ2-7; abundance: .; d_gene: TRBD1; CDR3nt: TGTGCCTGGGAACTCGGGACAGGGGAGATCCACGAGCAGTACTTC; CDR3aa: CAWELGTGEIHEQYF
v_gene: TRBV7-9; j_gene: TRBJ2-5; abundance: few; d_gene: .; CDR3nt: TGTGCCTCCGGGCCGGGGATCCTTTACTTC; CDR3aa: CASGPGILYF
v_gene: TRBV7-3; j_gene: TRBJ2-3; abundance: many; d_gene: .; CDR3nt: TGTGCCAGCAGCTTACTAGGGCCCACAGATACGCAGTATTTT; CDR3aa: CASSLLGPTDTQYF
v_gene: TRBV6-5; j_gene: TRBJ1-5; abundance: few; d_gene: .; CDR3nt: TGTGCCAGCAGTTACTCTTCAGGATCTCATCAGCCCCAGCATTTT; CDR3aa: CASSYSSGSHQPQHF
v_gene: TRBV6-5; j_gene: TRBJ2-3; abundance: many; d_gene: TRBD2; CDR3nt: TGTGCCAGCAGTCGGACTAGCGGGCCTGGTGGTACGCAGTATTTT; CDR3aa: CASSRTSGPGGTQYF
v_gene: TRBV5-1; j_gene: TRBJ2-5; abundance: .; d_gene: .; CDR3nt: TGCGCCAGCAGCTTGGGGGCGCATGCGCTTCAAGAGACCCAGTACTTC; CDR3aa: CASSLGAHALQETQYF
v_gene: TRBV4-2; j_gene: TRBJ1-5; abundance: .; d_gene: .; CDR3nt: TGTGCCAGCAGCCAAGTGGGCCTAAGTCGTCAGCCCCAGCATTTT; CDR3aa: CASSQVGLSRQPQHF
v_gene: TRBV7-9; j_gene: TRBJ2-5; abundance: many; d_gene: .; CDR3nt: TGTGCCAGCTCACCCGGGGTACGAGAGACCCAGTACTTC; CDR3aa: CASSPGVRETQYF
v_gene: TRBV29-1; j_gene: TRBJ2-5; abundance: .; d_gene: .; CDR3nt: TGCAGCGGTCGACCCGCGGGGTGGGAGACCCAGTACTTC; CDR3aa: CSGRPAGWETQYF
v_gene: TRBV10-3; j_gene: TRBJ2-7; abundance: few; d_gene: .; CDR3nt: TGTGCCATCAGTGAGGGGTACGAGCAGTACTTC; CDR3aa: CAISEGYEQYF
v_gene: TRBV7-3; j_gene: TRBJ2-1; abundance: .; d_gene: .; CDR3nt: TGTGCCAGCAGCACCCAGGGGGGGGAGGTCAATGAGCAGTTCTTC; CDR3aa: CASSTQGGEVNEQFF
v_gene: TRBV12-3/TRBV12-4; j_gene: TRBJ1-2; abundance: .; d_gene: TRBD1; CDR3nt: TGTGCCAGCAGTCCGACAGGGGGCTATGGCTACACCTTC; CDR3aa: CASSPTGGYGYTF
v_gene: TRBV6-2/TRBV6-3; j_gene: TRBJ2-6; abundance: many; d_gene: .; CDR3nt: TGTGCCAGCAGTAGGGGCTCTGGGGCCAACGTCCTGACTTTC; CDR3aa: CASSRGSGANVLTF
v_gene: TRBV19; j_gene: TRBJ1-2; abundance: few; d_gene: TRBD1; CDR3nt: TGTGCCACTAACAGGGGGAGTAACTATGGCTACACCTTC; CDR3aa: CATNRGSNYGYTF
v_gene: TRBV5-1; j_gene: TRBJ2-1; abundance: few; d_gene: .; CDR3nt: TGCGCCAGCAGCTTGAGCCCAGTTTACAATGAGCAGTTCTTC; CDR3aa: CASSLSPVYNEQFF
v_gene: TRBV12-3/TRBV12-4; j_gene: TRBJ1-3; abundance: .; d_gene: .; CDR3nt: TGTGCCAGCAGTCCCCGGGACACAAGCTCTGGAAACACCATATATTTT; CDR3aa: CASSPRDTSSGNTIYF
v_gene: TRBV7-2; j_gene: TRBJ2-5; abundance: few; d_gene: TRBD2; CDR3nt: TGTGCCAGCAGCTTTCAGCGGGGGGAAGAGACCCAGTACTTC; CDR3aa: CASSFQRGEETQYF
v_gene: TRBV24-1; j_gene: TRBJ2-1; abundance: many; d_gene: .; CDR3nt: TGTGCCACCAAAGACAGCTACAATGAGCAGTTCTTC; CDR3aa: CATKDSYNEQFF
v_gene: TRBV27; j_gene: TRBJ2-2; abundance: many; d_gene: .; CDR3nt: TGTGCCAGCAGTTATATCGCGGGAAAGCTGTTTTTT; CDR3aa: CASSYIAGKLFF